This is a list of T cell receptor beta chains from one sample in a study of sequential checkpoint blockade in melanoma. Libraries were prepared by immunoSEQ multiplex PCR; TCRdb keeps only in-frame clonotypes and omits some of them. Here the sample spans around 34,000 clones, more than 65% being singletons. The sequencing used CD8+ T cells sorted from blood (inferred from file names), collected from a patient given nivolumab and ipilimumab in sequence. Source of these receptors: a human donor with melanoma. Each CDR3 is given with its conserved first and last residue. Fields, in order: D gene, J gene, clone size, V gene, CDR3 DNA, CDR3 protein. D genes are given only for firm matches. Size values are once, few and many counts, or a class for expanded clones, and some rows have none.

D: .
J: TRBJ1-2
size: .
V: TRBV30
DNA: TGTGCCTGGAGTGTACTGGGGCAGGGTGCTGGCTACACCTTC
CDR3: CAWSVLGQGAGYTF

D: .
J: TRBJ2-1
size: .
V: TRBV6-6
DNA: TGTGCCAGCAGTCTGCAGGGGAATGAGCAGTTCTTC
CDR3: CASSLQGNEQFF

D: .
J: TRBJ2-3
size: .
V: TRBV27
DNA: TGTGCCAGCAGTTTCGAACACCCTAGCACAGATACGCAGTATTTT
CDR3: CASSFEHPSTDTQYF

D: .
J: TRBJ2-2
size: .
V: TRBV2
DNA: TGTGCCAACAGTGACGAAGCGGCGAACACCGGGGAGCTGTTTTTT
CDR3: CANSDEAANTGELFF

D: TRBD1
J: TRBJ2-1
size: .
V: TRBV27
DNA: TGTGCCAGCAGTTTTCAGGGGGCGAACAATGAGCAGTTCTTC
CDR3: CASSFQGANNEQFF

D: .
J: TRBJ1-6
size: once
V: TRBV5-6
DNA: TGTGCCAGCAGCTTTATGTACGGTTCACCCCTCCACTTT
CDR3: CASSFMYGSPLHF

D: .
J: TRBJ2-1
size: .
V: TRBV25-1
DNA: TGTGCCAGCAGTGAGGTCGGGGTAAGCGATGAGCAGTTCTTC
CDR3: CASSEVGVSDEQFF

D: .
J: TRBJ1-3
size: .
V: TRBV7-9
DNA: TGTGCCAGCAGCTTTCTTAGCTCTGGAAACACCATATATTTT
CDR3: CASSFLSSGNTIYF

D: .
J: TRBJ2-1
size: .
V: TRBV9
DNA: TGTGCCAGCAGCGGTTGGTCGAGCTCCTACAATGAGCAGTTCTTC
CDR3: CASSGWSSSYNEQFF

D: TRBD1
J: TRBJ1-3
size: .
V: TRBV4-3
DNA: TGCGCCAGCAGCCGTACCAGGACAGGGTATGGAAACACCATATATTTT
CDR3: CASSRTRTGYGNTIYF

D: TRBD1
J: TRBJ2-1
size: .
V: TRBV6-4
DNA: TGTGCCAGCAGTTATGACAGGGGTGGACTCAATGAGCAGTTCTTC
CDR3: CASSYDRGGLNEQFF

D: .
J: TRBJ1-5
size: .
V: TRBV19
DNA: TGTGCCAGTAGTGATGGGTGGTCAGGCCAGCCCCAGCATTTT
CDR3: CASSDGWSGQPQHF

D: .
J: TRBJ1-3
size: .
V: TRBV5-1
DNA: TGCGCCAGCAGCTTGAGGCAGGCGAGCTCTGGAAACACCATATATTTT
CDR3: CASSLRQASSGNTIYF

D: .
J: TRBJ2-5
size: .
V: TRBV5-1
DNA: TGCGCCAGCAGCTTGGCCATCGGGGAGACCCAGTACTTC
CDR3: CASSLAIGETQYF

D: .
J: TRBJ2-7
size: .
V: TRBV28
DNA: TGTGCCACCGGTCTAGCGAGATACGAGCAGTACTTC
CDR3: CATGLARYEQYF

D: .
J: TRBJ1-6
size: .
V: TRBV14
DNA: TGTGCCAGCAGCCAAGTTATAGGGGTGGGTTCACCCCTCCACTTT
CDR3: CASSQVIGVGSPLHF

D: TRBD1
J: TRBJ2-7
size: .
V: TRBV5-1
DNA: TGCGCCAGCAGCCTAGGACAGGGGGCGTCCTACGAGCAGTACTTC
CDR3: CASSLGQGASYEQYF

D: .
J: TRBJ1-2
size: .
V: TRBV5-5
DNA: TGTGCCAGCAGCTTACGAGTGAGCTATGGCTACACCTTC
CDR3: CASSLRVSYGYTF

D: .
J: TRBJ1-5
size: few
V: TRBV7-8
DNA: TGTGCCAGCAGCTTAGGGACAACTAATCAGCCCCAGCATTTT
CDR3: CASSLGTTNQPQHF

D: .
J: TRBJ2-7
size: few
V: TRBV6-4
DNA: TGTGCCAGCAGCGGAAGGGGAAGCTCCTACGAGCAGTACTTC
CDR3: CASSGRGSSYEQYF

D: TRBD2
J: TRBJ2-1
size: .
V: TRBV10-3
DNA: TGTGCCATCAGTGCCCCGACTAGCGGGGACAATGAGCAGTTCTTC
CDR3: CAISAPTSGDNEQFF

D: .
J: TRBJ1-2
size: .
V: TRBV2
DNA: TGTGCCAGCAAGTCGCGAGCAGGGGAGTTTGGCTATGGCTACACCTTC
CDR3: CASKSRAGEFGYGYTF

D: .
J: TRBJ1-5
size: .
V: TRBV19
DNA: TGTGCCAGTAGTCCAACATTCAGTAGCAATCAGCCCCAGCATTTT
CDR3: CASSPTFSSNQPQHF

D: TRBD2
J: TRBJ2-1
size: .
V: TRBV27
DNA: TGTGCCAGCAGTCAGTCTAGCGGGAGGGCCTACAATGAGCAGTTCTTC
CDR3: CASSQSSGRAYNEQFF

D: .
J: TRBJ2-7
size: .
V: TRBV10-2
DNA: TGCGCCACCGTCTGGCGGGGAAATCTTGGCGAGCAGTACTTC
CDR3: CATVWRGNLGEQYF

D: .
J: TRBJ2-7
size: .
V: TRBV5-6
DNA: TGTGCCAGCAGCTTCAGTGCTTCCTACGAGCAGTACTTC
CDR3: CASSFSASYEQYF

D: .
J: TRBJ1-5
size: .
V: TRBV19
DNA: TGTGCCAGTAGTTTCCTGGGCCTTAATGTCAATCAGCCCCAGCATTTT
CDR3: CASSFLGLNVNQPQHF

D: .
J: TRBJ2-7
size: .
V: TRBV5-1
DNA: TGCGCCAGCAGCTTGGTGCGGGCCTCCTACGAGCAGTACTTC
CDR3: CASSLVRASYEQYF

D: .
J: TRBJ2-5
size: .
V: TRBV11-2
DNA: TGTGCCAGCAGCGCTCCAGGGGTCCAAGAGACCCAGTACTTC
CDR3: CASSAPGVQETQYF

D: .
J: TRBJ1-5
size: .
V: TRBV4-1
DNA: TGCGCCAGCAGCCAAGGGCGTCAGGGGAATCAGCCCCAGCATTTT
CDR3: CASSQGRQGNQPQHF

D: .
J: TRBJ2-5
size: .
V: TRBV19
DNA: TGTGCCAGTAGTATCTTCTACAGAATTGAGGGAGGCGAGACCCAGTACTTC
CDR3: CASSIFYRIEGGETQYF

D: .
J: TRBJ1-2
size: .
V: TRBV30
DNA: TGTGCCTGGAGTCCCAGTAGCGGTGACTATGGCTACACCTTC
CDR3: CAWSPSSGDYGYTF

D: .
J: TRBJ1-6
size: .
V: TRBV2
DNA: TGTGCCAGCAGTGACTGGGACAACCGAAATTCACCCCTCCACTTT
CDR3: CASSDWDNRNSPLHF

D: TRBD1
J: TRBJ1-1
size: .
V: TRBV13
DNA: TGTGCCAGCAGCTCTTCCGGGACAGGGAGGACTGAAGCTTTCTTT
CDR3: CASSSSGTGRTEAFF

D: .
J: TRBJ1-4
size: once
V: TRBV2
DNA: TGTGCCAGCAGTGAAGACGGACTCCTTTTTCTAGAACTGTTTTTT
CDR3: CASSEDGLLFLELFF

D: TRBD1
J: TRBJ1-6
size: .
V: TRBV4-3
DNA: TGCGCCAGCAGCCAAGTTGGGACAGAGAGCTCCTATAATTCGCCCCTCCACTTT
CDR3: CASSQVGTESSYNSPLHF

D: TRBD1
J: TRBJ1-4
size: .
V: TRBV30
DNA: TGTGCCTGGAGTGTACAGGGGAAGGAAAATGAAAAACTGTTTTTT
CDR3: CAWSVQGKENEKLFF

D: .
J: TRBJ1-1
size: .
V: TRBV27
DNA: TGTGCCAGCAGTCTCACAGGGCCCCCGTTGACTGAAGCTTTCTTT
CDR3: CASSLTGPPLTEAFF

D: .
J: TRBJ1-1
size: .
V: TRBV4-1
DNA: TGCGCCAGCAGCCCTTGGGAGGCGGTAAACACTGAAGCTTTCTTT
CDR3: CASSPWEAVNTEAFF

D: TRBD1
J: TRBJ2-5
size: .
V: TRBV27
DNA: TGTGCCAGCAGTTCCGGGACAGAAGAGACCCAGTACTTC
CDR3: CASSSGTEETQYF

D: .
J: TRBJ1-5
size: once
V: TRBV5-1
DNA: TGCGCCAGCAGCTTGGAGGGGTTTCAGCCCCAGCATTTT
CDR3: CASSLEGFQPQHF

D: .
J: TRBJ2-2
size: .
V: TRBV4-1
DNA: TGCGCCAGCAGCCAAGATTCGGGTAAAAAGGCCGGGGAGCTGTTTTTT
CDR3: CASSQDSGKKAGELFF

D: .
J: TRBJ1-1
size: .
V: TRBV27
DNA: TGTGCCAGCAGTTTAGAGCCGTCAGGGGACACTGAAGCTTTCTTT
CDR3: CASSLEPSGDTEAFF

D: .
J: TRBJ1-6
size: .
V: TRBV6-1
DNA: TGTGCCAGCACGGGGAGCTCCTATAATTCACCCCTCCACTTT
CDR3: CASTGSSYNSPLHF

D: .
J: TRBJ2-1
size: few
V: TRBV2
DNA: TGTGCCAGCAGTGTAGGGACAAGTAACAATGAGCAGTTCTTC
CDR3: CASSVGTSNNEQFF

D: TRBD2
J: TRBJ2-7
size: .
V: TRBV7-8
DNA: TGTGCCAGCAGATTCAGCGGGAGTTACGAGCAGTACTTC
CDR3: CASRFSGSYEQYF

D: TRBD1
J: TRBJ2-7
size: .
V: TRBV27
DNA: TGTGCCAGCAGTTTATCCCCCGGGACAGGGGTAATCGAGCAGTACTTC
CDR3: CASSLSPGTGVIEQYF